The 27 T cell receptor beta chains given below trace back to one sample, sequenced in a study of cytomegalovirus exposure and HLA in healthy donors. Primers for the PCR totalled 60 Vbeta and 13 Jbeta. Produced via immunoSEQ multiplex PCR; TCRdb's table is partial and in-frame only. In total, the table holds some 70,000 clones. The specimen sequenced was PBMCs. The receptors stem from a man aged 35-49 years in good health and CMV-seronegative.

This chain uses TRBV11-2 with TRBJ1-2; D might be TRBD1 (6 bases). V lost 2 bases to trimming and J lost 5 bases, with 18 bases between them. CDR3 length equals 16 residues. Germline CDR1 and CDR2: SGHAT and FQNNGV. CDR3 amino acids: CASSLSAGESLYGYTF. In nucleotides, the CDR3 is TGTGCCAGCAGCTTATCGGCAGGGGAGTCCCTATATGGCTACACCTTC.

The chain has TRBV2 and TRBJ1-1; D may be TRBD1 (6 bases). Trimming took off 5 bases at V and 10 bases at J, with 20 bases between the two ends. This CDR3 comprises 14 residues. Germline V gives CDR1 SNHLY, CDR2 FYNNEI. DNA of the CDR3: TGTGCCAGCAGTTCGACGAGGGGGATGTTCCCAGCTTTCTTT. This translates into CASSSTRGMFPAFF.

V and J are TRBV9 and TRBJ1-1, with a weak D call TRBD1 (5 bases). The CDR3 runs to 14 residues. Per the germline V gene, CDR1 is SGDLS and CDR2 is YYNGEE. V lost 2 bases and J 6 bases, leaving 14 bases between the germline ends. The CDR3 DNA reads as TGTGCCAGCAGCGTCGGAGATAGGGGCGCTGAAGCTTTCTTT. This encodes CASSVGDRGAEAFF.

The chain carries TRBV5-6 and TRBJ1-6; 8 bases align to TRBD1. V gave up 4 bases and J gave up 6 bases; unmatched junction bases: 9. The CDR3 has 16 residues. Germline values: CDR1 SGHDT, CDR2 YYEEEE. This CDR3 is CASSLWTGSPNSPLHF. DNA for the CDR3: TGTGCCAGCAGCCTATGGACAGGGAGCCCTAATTCACCCCTCCACTTT.

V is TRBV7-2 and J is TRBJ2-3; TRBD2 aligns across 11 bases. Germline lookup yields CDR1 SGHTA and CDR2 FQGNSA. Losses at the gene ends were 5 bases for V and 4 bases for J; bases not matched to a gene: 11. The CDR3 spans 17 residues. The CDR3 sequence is CASSPKASGGPSDTQYF. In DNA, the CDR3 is TGTGCCAGCAGCCCAAAAGCTAGCGGGGGGCCGTCAGATACGCAGTATTTT.

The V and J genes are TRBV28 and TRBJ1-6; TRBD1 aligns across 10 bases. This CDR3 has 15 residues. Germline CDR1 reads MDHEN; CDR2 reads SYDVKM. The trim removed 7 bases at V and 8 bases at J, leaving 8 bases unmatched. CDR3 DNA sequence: TGTGCCAGCATTCCGGGGGGACAGGGGCATTCACCCCTCCACTTT. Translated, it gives CASIPGGQGHSPLHF.

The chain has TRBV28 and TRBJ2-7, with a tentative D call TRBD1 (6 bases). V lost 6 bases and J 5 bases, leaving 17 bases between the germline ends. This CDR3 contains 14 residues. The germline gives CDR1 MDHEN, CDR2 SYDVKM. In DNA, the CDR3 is TGTGCCAGCAGCCCCCCCCAGGGGCCCAACGAGCAGTACTTC. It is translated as CASSPPQGPNEQYF.

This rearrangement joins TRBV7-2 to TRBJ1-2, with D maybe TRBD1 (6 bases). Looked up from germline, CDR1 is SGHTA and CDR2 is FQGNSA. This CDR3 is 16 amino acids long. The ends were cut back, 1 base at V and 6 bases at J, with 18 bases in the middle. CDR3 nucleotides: TGTGCCAGCAGCTTAGAAACAGGGCGAGGTAAAAATGGCTACACCTTC. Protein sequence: CASSLETGRGKNGYTF.

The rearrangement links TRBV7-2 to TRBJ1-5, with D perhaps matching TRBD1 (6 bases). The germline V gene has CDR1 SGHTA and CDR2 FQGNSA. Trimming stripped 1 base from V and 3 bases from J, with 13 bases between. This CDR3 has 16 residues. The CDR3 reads CASSLEGTGNNQPQHF. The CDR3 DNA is TGTGCCAGCAGCTTAGAGGGCACAGGGAACAATCAGCCCCAGCATTTT.

CDR3 nucleotide sequence: TGTGCCACCAGCAGACCCCCCGGGGGATCCGGGGAGCTGTTTTTT. This translates into CATSRPPGGSGELFF. The chain combines TRBV15 with TRBJ2-2, with D perhaps matching TRBD2 (6 bases). Trimming pared 2 bases from V and 6 bases from J, leaving 13 bases between. CDR3 length: 15 amino acids. Germline-derived CDR1 and CDR2 are LNHNV and YYDKDF (reference sequence).

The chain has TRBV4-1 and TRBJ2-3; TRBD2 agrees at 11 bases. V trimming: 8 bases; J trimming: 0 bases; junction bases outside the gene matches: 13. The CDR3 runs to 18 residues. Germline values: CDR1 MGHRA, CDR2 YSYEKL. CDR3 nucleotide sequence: TGCGCCAGCGGGTCGGAACTAGCGGGGGTTACTAGCACAGATACGCAGTATTTT. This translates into CASGSELAGVTSTDTQYF.

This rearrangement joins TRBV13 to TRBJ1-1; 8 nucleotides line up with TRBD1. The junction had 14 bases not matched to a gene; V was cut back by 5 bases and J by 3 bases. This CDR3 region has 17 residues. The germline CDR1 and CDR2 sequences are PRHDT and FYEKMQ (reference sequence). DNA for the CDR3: TGTGCCAGCAGCCCCCTCCATGAACAGGGGGTAGACACTGAAGCTTTCTTT. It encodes CASSPLHEQGVDTEAFF.

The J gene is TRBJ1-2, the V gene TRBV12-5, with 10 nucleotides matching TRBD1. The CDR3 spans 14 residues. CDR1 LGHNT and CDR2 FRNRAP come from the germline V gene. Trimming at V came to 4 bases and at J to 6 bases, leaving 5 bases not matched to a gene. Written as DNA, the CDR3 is TGTGCTAGTGGTTCCCAGACAGGGGGCGATGGCTACACCTTC. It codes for CASGSQTGGDGYTF. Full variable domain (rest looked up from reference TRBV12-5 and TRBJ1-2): DARVTQTPRHKVTEMGQEVTMRCQPILGHNTVFWYRQTMMQGLELLAYFRNRAPLDDSGMPKDRFSAEMPDATLATLKIQPSEPRDSAVYFCASGSQTGGDGYTFGSGTRLTVV.

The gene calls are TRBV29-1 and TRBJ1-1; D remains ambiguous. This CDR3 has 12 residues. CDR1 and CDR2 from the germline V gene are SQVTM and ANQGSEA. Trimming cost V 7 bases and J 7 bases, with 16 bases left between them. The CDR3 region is CSALLVLGEAFF. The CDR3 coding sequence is TGCAGCGCCCTGCTAGTATTAGGTGAAGCTTTCTTT.

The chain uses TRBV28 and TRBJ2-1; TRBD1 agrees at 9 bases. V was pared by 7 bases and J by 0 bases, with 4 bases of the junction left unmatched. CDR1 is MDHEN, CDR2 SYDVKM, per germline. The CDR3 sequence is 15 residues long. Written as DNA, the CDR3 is TGTGCCAGCAATACGGGACAGGGCTCCTACAATGAGCAGTTCTTC. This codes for CASNTGQGSYNEQFF.

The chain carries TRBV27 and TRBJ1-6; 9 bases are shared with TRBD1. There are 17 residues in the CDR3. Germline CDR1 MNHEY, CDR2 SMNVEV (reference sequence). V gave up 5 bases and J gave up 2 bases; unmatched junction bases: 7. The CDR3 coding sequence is TGTGCCAGCAGTCTCGGGACAGGGATCGCCTATAATTCACCCCTCCACTTT. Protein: CASSLGTGIAYNSPLHF.

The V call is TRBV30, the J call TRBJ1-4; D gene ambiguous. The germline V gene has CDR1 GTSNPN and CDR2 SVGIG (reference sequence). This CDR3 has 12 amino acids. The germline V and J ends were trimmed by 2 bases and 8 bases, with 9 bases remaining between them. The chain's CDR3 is CAWSRSGEKLFF. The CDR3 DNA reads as TGTGCCTGGAGTCGGAGCGGGGAAAAACTGTTTTTT.

The CDR3 bases are TGTGCCAGTCCCAACCCGGACAGGGGTGGGCAGTTCTTC. Residues: CASPNPDRGGQFF. The chain employs TRBV19 and TRBJ2-1; TRBD1 matches at 9 bases. The J segment lost 12 bases and the V segment lost 8 bases, leaving 11 bases of the junction unmatched. The CDR3 is made up of 13 amino acids. Germline V gene data show CDR1 as LNHDA and CDR2 as SQIVND (reference sequence).

CDR3 in DNA: TGTGCCAGTAGTCGGTTCGGGACAGGAGCCTACGAGCAGTACTTC. This sequence encodes CASSRFGTGAYEQYF. The genes are TRBV19 and TRBJ2-7; TRBD1 matches 8 bases. With V trimmed by 5 bases and J by 2 bases, 8 bases remained unmatched. CDR1 and CDR2 from the germline V gene are LNHDA and SQIVND (reference sequence). The CDR3 is 15 residues long.

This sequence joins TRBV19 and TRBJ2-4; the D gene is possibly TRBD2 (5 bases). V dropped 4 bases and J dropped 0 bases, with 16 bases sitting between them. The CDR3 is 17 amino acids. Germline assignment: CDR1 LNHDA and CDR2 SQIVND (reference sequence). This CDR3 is CASSTPSGSGAKNIQYF. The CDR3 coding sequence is TGTGCCAGTAGTACCCCCTCCGGCAGCGGAGCCAAAAACATTCAGTACTTC. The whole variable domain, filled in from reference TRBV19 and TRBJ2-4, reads DGGITQSPKYLFRKEGQNVTLSCEQNLNHDAMYWYRQDPGQGLRLIYYSQIVNDFQKGDIAEGYSVSREKKESFPLTVTSAQKNPTAFYLCASSTPSGSGAKNIQYFGAGTRLSVL.

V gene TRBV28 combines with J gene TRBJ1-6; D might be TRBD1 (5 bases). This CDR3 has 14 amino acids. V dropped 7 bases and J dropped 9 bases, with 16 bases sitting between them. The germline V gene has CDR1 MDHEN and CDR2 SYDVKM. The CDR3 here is CASTQGGAASPLHF. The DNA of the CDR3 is TGTGCCAGCACCCAAGGAGGGGCCGCTTCACCCCTCCACTTT.

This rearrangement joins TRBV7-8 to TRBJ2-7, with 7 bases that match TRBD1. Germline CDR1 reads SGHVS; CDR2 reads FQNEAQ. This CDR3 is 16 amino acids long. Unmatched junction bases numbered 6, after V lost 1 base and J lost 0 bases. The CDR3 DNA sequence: TGTGCCAGCAGCTTAGAGGGGACAGCTTTCTCCTACGAGCAGTACTTC. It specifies CASSLEGTAFSYEQYF. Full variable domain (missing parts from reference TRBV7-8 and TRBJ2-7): GAGVSQSPRYKVAKRGQDVALRCDPISGHVSLFWYQQALGQGPEFLTYFQNEAQLDKSGLPSDRFFAERPEGSVSTLKIQRTQQEDSAVYLCASSLEGTAFSYEQYFGPGTRLTVT.

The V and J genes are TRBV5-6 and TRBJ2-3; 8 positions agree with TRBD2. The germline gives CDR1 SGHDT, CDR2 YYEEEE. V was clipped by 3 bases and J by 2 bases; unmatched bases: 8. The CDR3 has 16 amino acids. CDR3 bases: TGTGCCAGCAGCTCACTAGCGGTCCCTGTCACAGATACGCAGTATTTT. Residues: CASSSLAVPVTDTQYF.

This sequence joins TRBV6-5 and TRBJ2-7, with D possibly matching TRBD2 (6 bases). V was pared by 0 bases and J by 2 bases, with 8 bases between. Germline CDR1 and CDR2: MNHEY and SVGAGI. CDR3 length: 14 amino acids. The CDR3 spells CASSYSPGAYEQYF. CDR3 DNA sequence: TGTGCCAGCAGTTACTCTCCGGGGGCCTACGAGCAGTACTTC.

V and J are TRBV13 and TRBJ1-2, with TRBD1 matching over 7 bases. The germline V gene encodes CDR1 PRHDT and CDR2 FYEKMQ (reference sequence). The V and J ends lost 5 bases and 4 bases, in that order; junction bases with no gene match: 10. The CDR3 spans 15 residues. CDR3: CASSPGQRFSYGYTF. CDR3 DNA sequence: TGTGCCAGCAGCCCGGGACAGCGCTTCTCCTATGGCTACACCTTC.

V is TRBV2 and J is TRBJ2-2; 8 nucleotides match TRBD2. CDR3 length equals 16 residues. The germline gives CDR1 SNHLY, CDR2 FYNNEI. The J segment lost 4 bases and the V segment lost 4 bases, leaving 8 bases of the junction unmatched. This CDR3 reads CASSAASGRGTGELFF. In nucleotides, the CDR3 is TGTGCCAGCAGTGCAGCTAGCGGGCGGGGCACCGGGGAGCTGTTTTTT.

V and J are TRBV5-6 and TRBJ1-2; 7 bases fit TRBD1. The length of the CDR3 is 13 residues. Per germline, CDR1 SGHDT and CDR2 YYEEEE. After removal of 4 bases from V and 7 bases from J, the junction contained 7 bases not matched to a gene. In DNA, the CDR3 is TGTGCCAGCAGCCCACCGACAGGGTCTGGCTACACCTTC. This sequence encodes CASSPPTGSGYTF.